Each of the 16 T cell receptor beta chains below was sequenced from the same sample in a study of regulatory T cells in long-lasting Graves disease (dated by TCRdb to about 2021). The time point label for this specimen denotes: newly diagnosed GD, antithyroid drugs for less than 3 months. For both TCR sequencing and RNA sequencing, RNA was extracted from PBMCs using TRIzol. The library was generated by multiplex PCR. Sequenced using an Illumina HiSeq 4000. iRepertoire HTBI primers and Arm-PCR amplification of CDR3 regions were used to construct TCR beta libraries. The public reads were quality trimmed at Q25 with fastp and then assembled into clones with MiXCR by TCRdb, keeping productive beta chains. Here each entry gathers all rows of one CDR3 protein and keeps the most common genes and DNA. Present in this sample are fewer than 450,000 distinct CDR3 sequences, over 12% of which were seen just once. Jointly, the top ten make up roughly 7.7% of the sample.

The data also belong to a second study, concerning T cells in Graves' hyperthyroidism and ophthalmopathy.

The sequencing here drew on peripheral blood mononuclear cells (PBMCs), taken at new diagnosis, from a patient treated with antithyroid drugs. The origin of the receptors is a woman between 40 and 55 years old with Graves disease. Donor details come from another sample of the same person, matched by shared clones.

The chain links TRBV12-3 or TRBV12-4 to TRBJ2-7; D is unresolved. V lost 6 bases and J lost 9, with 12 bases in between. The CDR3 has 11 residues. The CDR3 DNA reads TGTGCCAGCAGCCAAAAGTCGGGGCAGTACTTC. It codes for CASSQKSGQYF.

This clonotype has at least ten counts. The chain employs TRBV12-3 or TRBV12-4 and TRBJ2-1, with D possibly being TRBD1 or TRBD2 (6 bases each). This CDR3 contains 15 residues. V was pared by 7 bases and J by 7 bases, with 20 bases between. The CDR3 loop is CASTKWGASGNEQFF. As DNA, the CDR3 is TGTGCCAGCACGAAATGGGGGGCCTCGGGGAATGAGCAGTTCTTC.

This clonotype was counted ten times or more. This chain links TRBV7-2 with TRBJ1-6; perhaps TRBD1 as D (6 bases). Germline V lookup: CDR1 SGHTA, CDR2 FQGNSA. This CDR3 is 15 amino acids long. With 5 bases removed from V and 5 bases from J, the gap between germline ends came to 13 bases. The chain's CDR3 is CASSRRRGHNSPLHF. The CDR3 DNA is TGTGCCAGCAGCCGACGCAGGGGCCATAATTCACCCCTCCACTTT.

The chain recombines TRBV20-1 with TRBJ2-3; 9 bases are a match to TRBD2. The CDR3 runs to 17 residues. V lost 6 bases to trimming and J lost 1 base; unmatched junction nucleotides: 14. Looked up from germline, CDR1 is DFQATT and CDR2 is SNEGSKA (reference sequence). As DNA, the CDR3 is TGCAGTGCGCCAGATGTGCGCGGGAGGGCCGGCACAGATACGCAGTATTTT. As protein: CSAPDVRGRAGTDTQYF.

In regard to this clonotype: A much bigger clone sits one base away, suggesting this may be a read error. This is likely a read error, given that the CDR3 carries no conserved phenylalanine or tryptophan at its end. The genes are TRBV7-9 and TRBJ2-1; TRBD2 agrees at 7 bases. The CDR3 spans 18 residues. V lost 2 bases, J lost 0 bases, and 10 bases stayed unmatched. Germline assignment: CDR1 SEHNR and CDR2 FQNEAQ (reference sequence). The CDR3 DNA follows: TGTGCCAGCAGCTTAAAATTCGGGCGGGGGAGCTCCTACAATGAGCAGTTCCTC. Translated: CASSLKFGRGSSYNEQFL.

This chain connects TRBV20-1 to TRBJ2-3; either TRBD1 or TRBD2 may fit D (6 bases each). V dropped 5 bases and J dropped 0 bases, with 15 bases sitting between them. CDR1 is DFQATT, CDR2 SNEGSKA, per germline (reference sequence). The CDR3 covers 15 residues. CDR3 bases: TGCAGTGCTCCGTTGGGGGGCCTCAGCACAGATACGCAGTATTTT. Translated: CSAPLGGLSTDTQYF.

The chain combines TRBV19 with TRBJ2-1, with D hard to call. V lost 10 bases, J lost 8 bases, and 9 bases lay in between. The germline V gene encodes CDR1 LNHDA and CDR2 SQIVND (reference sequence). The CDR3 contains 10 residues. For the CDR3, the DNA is TGTGCCACCCTGGCGGATGAGCAGTTCTTC. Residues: CATLADEQFF.

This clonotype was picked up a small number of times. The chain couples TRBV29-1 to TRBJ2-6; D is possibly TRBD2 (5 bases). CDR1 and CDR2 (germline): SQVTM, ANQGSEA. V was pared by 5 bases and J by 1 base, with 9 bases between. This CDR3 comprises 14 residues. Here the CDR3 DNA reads TGCAGCGTTCAGGAGGTTTCTGGGGCCAACGTCCTGACTTTC. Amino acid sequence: CSVQEVSGANVLTF.

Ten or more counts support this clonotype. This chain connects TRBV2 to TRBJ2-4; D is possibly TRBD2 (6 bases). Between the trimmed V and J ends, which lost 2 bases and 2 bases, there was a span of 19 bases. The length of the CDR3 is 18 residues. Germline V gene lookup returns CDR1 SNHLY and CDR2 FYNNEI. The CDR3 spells CASSERGLPGSTKNIQYF. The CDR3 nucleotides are TGTGCCAGCAGTGAACGGGGACTCCCCGGATCAACCAAAAACATTCAGTACTTC.

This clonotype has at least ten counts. The CDR3, as DNA: TGTGCCAGCAGTTTTGGAGGGGATGAGCCCCAGCATTTT. Translation: CASSFGGDEPQHF. The genes are TRBV12-3 or TRBV12-4 and TRBJ1-5; the D gene is possibly TRBD1 (5 bases). V lost 3 bases and J lost 8, with 11 bases in between. CDR3 length: 13 residues.

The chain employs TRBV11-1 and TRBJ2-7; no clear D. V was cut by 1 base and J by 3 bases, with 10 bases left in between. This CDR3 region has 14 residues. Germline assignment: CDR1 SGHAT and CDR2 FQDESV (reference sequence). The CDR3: CASSLGPNIYEQYF. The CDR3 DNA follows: TGTGCCAGCAGCTTAGGTCCTAACATCTACGAGCAGTACTTC.

The chain's CDR3 is CASSHTDRVNGYTF. CDR3 coding DNA: TGTGCCAGCAGCCATACGGACAGGGTTAACGGCTACACCTTC. The chain is built from TRBV3-1 and TRBJ1-2; TRBD1 matches 8 bases. Trimming at V came to 3 bases and at J to 8 bases, leaving 8 bases not matched to a gene. CDR3 length: 14 amino acids. Looked up from germline, CDR1 is LGHDT and CDR2 is YNNKEL (reference sequence).

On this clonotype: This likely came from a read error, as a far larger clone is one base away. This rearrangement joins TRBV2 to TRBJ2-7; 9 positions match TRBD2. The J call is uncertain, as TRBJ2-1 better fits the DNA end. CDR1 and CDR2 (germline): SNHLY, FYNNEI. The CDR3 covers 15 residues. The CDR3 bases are TGTGCCAGCAGTTCATCAGCGGGAGGCCCCAATGAGCAGTTCTTC. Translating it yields CASSSSAGGPNEQFF.

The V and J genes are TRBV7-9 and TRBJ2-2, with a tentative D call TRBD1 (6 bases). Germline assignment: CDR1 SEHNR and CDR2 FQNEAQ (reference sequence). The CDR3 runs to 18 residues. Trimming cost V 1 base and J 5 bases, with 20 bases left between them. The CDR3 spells CASSLGTGSSGITGELFF. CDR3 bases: TGTGCCAGCAGCTTAGGAACAGGGAGTTCGGGGATTACCGGGGAGCTGTTTTTT.

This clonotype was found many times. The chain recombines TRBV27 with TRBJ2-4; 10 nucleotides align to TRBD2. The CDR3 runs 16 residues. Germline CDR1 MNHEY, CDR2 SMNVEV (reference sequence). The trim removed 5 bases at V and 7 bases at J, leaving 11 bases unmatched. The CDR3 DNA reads TGTGCCAGCAGTAGCCTCTTTAGCGGGAGGTTGAACATTCAGTACTTC. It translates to CASSSLFSGRLNIQYF.

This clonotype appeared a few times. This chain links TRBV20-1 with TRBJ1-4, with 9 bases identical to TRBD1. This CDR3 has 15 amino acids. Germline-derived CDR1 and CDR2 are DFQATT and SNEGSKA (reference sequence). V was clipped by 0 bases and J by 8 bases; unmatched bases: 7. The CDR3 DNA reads TGCAGTGCTAGAGATTGGGGACAGGGTGGCGAAAAACTGTTTTTT. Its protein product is CSARDWGQGGEKLFF.